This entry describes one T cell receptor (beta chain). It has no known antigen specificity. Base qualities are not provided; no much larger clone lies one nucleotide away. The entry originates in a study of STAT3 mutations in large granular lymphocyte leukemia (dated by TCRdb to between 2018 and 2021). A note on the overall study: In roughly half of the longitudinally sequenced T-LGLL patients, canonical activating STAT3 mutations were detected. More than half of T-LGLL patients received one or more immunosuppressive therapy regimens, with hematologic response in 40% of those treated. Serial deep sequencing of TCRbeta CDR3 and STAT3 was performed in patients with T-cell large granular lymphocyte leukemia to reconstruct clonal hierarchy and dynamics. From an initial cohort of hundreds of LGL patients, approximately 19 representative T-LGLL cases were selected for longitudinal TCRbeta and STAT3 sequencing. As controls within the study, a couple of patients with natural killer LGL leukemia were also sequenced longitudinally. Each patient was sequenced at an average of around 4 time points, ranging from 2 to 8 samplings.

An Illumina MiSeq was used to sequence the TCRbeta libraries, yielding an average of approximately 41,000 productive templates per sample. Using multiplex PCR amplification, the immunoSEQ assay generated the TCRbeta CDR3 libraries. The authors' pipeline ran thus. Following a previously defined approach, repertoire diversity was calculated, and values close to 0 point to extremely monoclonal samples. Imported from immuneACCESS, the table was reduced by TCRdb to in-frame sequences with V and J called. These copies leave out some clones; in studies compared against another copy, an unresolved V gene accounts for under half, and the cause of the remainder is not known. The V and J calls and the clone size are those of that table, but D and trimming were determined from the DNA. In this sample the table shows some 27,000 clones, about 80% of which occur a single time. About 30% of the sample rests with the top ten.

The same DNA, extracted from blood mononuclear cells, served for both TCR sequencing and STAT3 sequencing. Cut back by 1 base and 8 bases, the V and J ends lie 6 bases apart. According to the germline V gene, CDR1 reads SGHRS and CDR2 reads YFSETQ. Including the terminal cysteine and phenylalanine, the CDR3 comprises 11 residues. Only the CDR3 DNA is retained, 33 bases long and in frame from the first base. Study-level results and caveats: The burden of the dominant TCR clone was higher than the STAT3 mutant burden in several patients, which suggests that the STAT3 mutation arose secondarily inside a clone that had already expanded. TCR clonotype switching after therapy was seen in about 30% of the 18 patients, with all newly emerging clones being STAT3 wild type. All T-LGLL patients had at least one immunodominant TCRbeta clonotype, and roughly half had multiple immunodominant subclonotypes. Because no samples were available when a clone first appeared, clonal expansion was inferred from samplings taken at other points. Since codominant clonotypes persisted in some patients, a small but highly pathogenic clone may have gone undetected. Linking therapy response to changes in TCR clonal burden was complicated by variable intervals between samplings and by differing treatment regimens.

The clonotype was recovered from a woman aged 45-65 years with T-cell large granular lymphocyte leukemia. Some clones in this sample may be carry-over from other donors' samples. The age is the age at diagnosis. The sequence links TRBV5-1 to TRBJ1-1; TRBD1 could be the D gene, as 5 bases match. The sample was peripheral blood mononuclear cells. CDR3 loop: CASSLNREAFF. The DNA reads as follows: TGCGCCAGCAGCTTGAACAGGGAAGCTTTCTTT. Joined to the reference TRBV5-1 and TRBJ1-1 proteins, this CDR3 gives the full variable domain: KAGVTQTPRYLIKTRGQQVTLSCSPISGHRSVSWYQQTPGQGLQFLFEYFSETQRNKGNFPGRFSGRQFSNSRSEMNVSTLELGDSALYLCASSLNREAFFGQGTRLTVV.